The TCR beta chain under discussion was sequenced for a study of blood T cells in healthy people across ages. Sample-barcoded 5' priming and a J-beta primer mix drove a second PCR of about 6 to 12 cycles. TCRdb reanalysed the 5' RACE reads using MiXCR and keeps one entry per CDR3 protein. The top ten hold about a sixth of the sample, which has 790,000 or so distinct CDR3 sequences, 35% to 60% seen once. Germline V lookup: CDR1 MNHEY, CDR2 SMNVEV (reference sequence). V trimming: 5 bases; J trimming: 0 bases; junction bases outside the gene matches: 5. The CDR3 consists of 18 residues. The V gene is TRBV27, the J gene TRBJ2-6, with TRBD2 matching 12 bases. The sample was blood. The TCR sequence derives from a man at least 80 years old in good health. The CDR3 protein is CASSRTSGGYSGANVLTF. In DNA, the CDR3 is TGTGCCAGCAGTCGCACTAGCGGGGGGTACTCTGGGGCCAACGTCCTGACTTTC.